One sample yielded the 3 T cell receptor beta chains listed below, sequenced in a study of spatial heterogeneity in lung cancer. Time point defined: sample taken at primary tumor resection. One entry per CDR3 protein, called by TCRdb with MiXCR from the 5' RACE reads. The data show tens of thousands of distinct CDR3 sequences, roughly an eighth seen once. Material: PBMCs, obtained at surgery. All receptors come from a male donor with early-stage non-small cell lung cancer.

CDR3 bases: TGTGCCAGCAGCTTGACAAATGAGCAGTTCTTC. Translated, it gives CASSLTNEQFF. The chain couples TRBV5-4 to TRBJ2-1, with D unresolved. Germline V gives CDR1 SGHNT, CDR2 YYREEE (reference sequence). The CDR3 spans 11 residues. V was cut by 1 base and J by 7 bases, with 3 bases left in between.

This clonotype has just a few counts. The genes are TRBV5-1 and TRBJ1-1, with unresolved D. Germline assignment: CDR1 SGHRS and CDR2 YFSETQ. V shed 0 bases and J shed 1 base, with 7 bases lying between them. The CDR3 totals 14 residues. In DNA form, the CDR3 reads TGCGCCAGCAGCTTGGACTCCCAGAACACTGAAGCTTTCTTT. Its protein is CASSLDSQNTEAFF. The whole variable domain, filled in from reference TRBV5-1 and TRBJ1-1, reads KAGVTQTPRYLIKTRGQQVTLSCSPISGHRSVSWYQQTPGQGLQFLFEYFSETQRNKGNFPGRFSGRQFSNSRSEMNVSTLELGDSALYLCASSLDSQNTEAFFGQGTRLTVV.

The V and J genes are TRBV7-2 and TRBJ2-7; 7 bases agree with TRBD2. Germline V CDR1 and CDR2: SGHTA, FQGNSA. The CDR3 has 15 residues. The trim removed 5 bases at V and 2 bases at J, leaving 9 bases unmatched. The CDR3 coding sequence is TGTGCCAGCAGCCTCTCCGGGGGGAGTGCCTACGAGCAGTACTTC. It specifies CASSLSGGSAYEQYF.